This T cell receptor (beta chain) derives from a study of blood T cells in healthy people across ages. Combining a sample-barcoded 5' primer with a J-beta primer mix, a second PCR ran for 7 to 11 cycles. MiXCR was run by TCRdb on the 5' RACE reads, yielding one entry per CDR3 protein. The table shows about 1.4 million distinct CDR3 sequences, with roughly 60% occurring only once. This CDR3 spans 14 amino acids. CDR1 is MNHNY, CDR2 SVGAGI, per germline (reference sequence). V lost 0 bases and J lost 9, with 12 bases in between. Aged roughly 6 to 100, donors were systemically healthy Caucasians from Russia. Total RNA amounts of at least 6 micrograms were extracted per sample.

V gene TRBV6-6 combines with J gene TRBJ2-4; D not certain. Sequencing was done on a sample of blood. This clonotype was sampled from a young man in good health. The CDR3 DNA reads TGTGCCAGCAGTTACTCTGGCCTCACAAGCATTCAGTACTTC. It specifies CASSYSGLTSIQYF.